What follows describes a single TCR beta chain. Genomic DNA constituted the template upon which TCR beta VDJ and CDR3 profiling was performed. One entry per CDR3 protein, called by TCRdb with MiXCR from the reads. The sample includes 150,000 to 200,000 distinct CDR3 sequences, about 47% of them seen just once. Germline CDR1 and CDR2: ENHRY and SYGVKD. The CDR3 runs 13 residues. V was clipped by 4 bases and J by 3 bases, with 9 bases between them. The sample is drawn from a study of CD8+CD57+ T cells in acquired aplastic anemia. Sequences were obtained from sorted CD4+, CD8+, or CD8+CD57+ T cells (not recorded which) from PBMCs. This chain joins TRBV10-3 and TRBJ2-5; D is ambiguous. This clonotype originated in a human donor in good health. In nucleotides, the CDR3 is TGTGCCATCAGTGGGGGTGGGGAAGAGACCCAGTACTTC. Translating gives CAISGGGEETQYF.